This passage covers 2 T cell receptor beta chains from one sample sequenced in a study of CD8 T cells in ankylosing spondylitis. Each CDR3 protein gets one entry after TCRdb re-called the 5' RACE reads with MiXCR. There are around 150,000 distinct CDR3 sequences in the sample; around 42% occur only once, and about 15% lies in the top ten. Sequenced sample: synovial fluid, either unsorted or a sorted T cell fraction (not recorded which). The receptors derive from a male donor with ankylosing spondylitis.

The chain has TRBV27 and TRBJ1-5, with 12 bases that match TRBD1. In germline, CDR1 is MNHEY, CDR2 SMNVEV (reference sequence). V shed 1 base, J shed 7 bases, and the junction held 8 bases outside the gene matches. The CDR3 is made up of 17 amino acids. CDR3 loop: CASSLYGDRGPRQPQHF. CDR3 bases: TGTGCCAGCAGTTTATACGGGGACAGGGGGCCTCGGCAGCCCCAGCATTTT.

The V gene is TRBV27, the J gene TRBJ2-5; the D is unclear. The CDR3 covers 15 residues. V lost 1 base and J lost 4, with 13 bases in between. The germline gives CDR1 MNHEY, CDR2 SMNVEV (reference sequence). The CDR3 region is CASSLFDGVIETQYF. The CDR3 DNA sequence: TGTGCCAGCAGTTTATTCGACGGTGTGATAGAGACCCAGTACTTC.